This TCR beta chain appears in the sequencing data of a study of T cells after yellow fever vaccination. This clonotype occurred a few times. TCRdb passed the 5' RACE reads through MiXCR, listing each CDR3 protein once. The data show 200,000 to 250,000 distinct CDR3 sequences, with more than 3% seen just once and about 3% held by the top ten. The starting material was CD4+ T cells sorted from PBMCs, obtained 10 days after the yellow fever booster vaccination. This TCR was sampled from a young man who received the YFV17D yellow fever vaccine.

CDR3 coding DNA: TGTGCCAGCTCACGAGGGGGTTCCTACGAGCAGTACGTC. Translated, it gives CASSRGGSYEQYV. This sequence joins TRBV18 and TRBJ2-7; D perhaps matches TRBD1 (6 bases). V lost 4 bases, J lost 1 base, and 8 bases lay in between. CDR1 is KGHSH and CDR2 is LQKENI in the germline V gene. The CDR3 is 13 residues long.